The 13 T cell receptor beta chains reported below all come from one sample, sequenced in a study of blood T cell repertoires in COVID-19 (dated by TCRdb to 2019 to 2021). The protocol used for the library was the immunoSEQ multiplex PCR assay. The source is immuneACCESS, and TCRdb retained only in-frame sequences with V and J called. Part of the clones is not carried over; for the studies checked, unresolved V genes explain less than half of this, and the remainder is unexplained. In this sample the table shows just under 350,000 clones, around 90% of which occur a single time. Less than 3.5% of the sample is taken by the ten largest. The material sequenced was peripheral blood. The receptor set was obtained from a woman aged 18 to 35 who had recovered from COVID-19.

Details on this clone: Other DNA sequences in the sample encode the same CDR3. The V gene is TRBV7-2, the J gene TRBJ1-2, with 7 bases that match TRBD1. J gave up 0 bases and V 5 bases, and 6 bases lay outside the gene matches. The CDR3 contains 15 residues. Germline V gene data show CDR1 as SGHTA and CDR2 as FQGNSA. The CDR3 is CASSPRTGTNYGYTF. CDR3 bases: TGTGCCAGCAGCCCCCGGACAGGTACTAACTATGGCTACACCTTC.

This chain links TRBV9 with TRBJ2-3; D is uncertain. CDR1 SGDLS and CDR2 YYNGEE come from the germline V gene. V was pared by 1 base and J by 0 bases, with 6 bases between. The CDR3 is made up of 14 amino acids. In nucleotides, the CDR3 is TGTGCCAGCAGCGTACTCCCCAGCACAGATACGCAGTATTTT. This gives the protein CASSVLPSTDTQYF. Looking up the rest from reference TRBV9 and TRBJ2-3 gives the full variable domain: DSGVTQTPKHLITATGQRVTLRCSPRSGDLSVYWYQQSLDQGLQFLIQYYNGEERAKGNILERFSAQQFPDLHSELNLSSLELGDSALYFCASSVLPSTDTQYFGPGTRLTVL.

The count of this clone is one. J is TRBJ2-7 and V is TRBV21-1; the table's D call of TRBD1 was not tested on the DNA. TRBV21-1 is tagged as a pseudogene. This CDR3 spans 14 amino acids. CDR3 in DNA: TGTGCCAGCAGCAACCATAACAGTCACTACGAGCAGTACGTC. The encoded protein is CASSNHNSHYEQYV.

The rearrangement uses TRBV6-5 and TRBJ2-7; 7 bases match TRBD1. J gave up 2 bases and V 6 bases, and 4 bases lay outside the gene matches. The CDR3 consists of 13 residues. Germline CDR1 and CDR2: MNHEY and SVGAGI. In DNA, the CDR3 is TGTGCCAGCAGCCAGGGGGTACCCTACGAGCAGTACGTC. Protein: CASSQGVPYEQYV.

This clone was detected once. The gene calls are TRBV6-2 or TRBV6-3 and TRBJ2-2, with 9 bases fitting TRBD2. Germline-derived CDR1 and CDR2 are MNHEY and SVGEGT. This CDR3 comprises 15 residues. With V trimmed by 5 bases and J by 4 bases, 5 bases remained unmatched. The CDR3 loop reads CASSRAGGATGELFF. As DNA, the CDR3 is TGTGCCAGCAGTAGAGCGGGAGGTGCCACCGGGGAGCTGTTTTTT.

The chain recombines TRBV7-9 with TRBJ2-1, with D possibly TRBD1 on 5 matching bases. The CDR3 consists of 16 residues. CDR1 SEHNR and CDR2 FQNEAQ come from the germline V gene (reference sequence). V gave up 5 bases and J gave up 0 bases, with 14 bases separating them. The CDR3 loop is CASSQTRQLSYNEQFF. Written as DNA, the CDR3 is TGTGCCAGCAGCCAGACCAGACAGCTCTCCTACAATGAGCAGTTCTTC.

The V and J genes are TRBV6-5 and TRBJ2-3, with a weak D call TRBD1 (6 bases). There are 12 residues in the CDR3. Germline CDR1 reads MNHEY; CDR2 reads SVGAGI. CDR3 amino acids: CATQGSTDTQYF. CDR3 nucleotide sequence: TGTGCTACGCAGGGGAGTACAGATACGCAGTATTTT.

The genes are TRBV4-3 and TRBJ1-1; 7 nucleotides match TRBD1. After removal of 3 bases from V and 8 bases from J, the junction contained 3 bases not matched to a gene. The CDR3 covers 12 residues. Germline CDR1 is LGHNA and CDR2 is YSLEER. CDR3 bases: TGCGCCAGCAGCCACCGACAGGGAGAAGCTTTCTTT. This codes for CASSHRQGEAFF.

The rearrangement links TRBV4-3 to TRBJ2-3; tentative D call: TRBD1 (6 bases). Germline V gives CDR1 LGHNA, CDR2 YSLEER. This CDR3 contains 15 residues. V lost 0 bases, J lost 6 bases, and 13 bases lay in between. The CDR3 DNA is TGCGCCAGCAGCCAAGACACAGGGAGTCTGGATACGCAGTATTTT. It specifies CASSQDTGSLDTQYF.

This chain links TRBV9 with TRBJ2-5, with no clear D. Deletions cut 0 bases from V and 2 bases from J, with 5 bases between. This CDR3 spans 13 amino acids. Germline V CDR1 and CDR2: SGDLS, YYNGEE. CDR3 nucleotides: TGTGCCAGCAGCGTAGTTCCGCAAGAGACCCAGTACTTC. Translating gives CASSVVPQETQYF.

This clone has just one count. The chain employs TRBV7-8 and TRBJ2-7, with a weak D call TRBD1 (6 bases). Germline V gives CDR1 SGHVS, CDR2 FQNEAQ. The CDR3 totals 17 residues. V was trimmed by 0 bases and J by 3 bases, leaving 18 bases between them. In nucleotides, the CDR3 is TGTGCCAGCAGCTTAGCGAGGGGGATGGCTCCCCACTACGAGCAGTACGTC. It translates to CASSLARGMAPHYEQYV.

The chain couples TRBV11-3 to TRBJ2-3, with 13 bases identical to TRBD2. The CDR3 length is 15 residues. CDR1 is SGHNT and CDR2 is YENEEA in the germline V gene. The junction had 3 bases not matched to a gene; V was cut back by 5 bases and J by 4 bases. CDR3 DNA sequence: TGTGCCAGCAGCCACGGACTAGCGGGAGCAGATACGCAGTATTTT. Its protein product is CASSHGLAGADTQYF.

The gene calls are TRBV6-5 and TRBJ1-5; D is uncertain. V was cut by 6 bases and J by 6 bases, with 12 bases left in between. Germline V lookup: CDR1 MNHEY, CDR2 SVGAGI. The CDR3 contains 13 residues. The CDR3: CASRRGSGQPQHF. The CDR3 nucleotides read TGTGCCAGCAGACGAGGGTCCGGTCAGCCCCAGCATTTT.